Each of the 30 T cell receptor beta chains below was sequenced from the same sample in a study of CD8+ T cells in alopecia areata. Extracted RNA was reverse transcribed into cDNA, the sequencing template. Data came from immunoSEQ multiplex PCR; TCRdb stores just in-frame clones and leaves some out. Among 180,000 or so clones listed, about half were seen once. Noted treatment: oral pan-JAK inhibitor, 5-10 mg twice daily. The sample in question was CD8+ T cells sorted from blood, obtained around week 54, from a patient treated with tofacitinib. The receptors come from a human donor with alopecia areata.

This clone was picked up a small number of times. This chain joins TRBV27 and TRBJ1-2; 7 bases line up with TRBD1. Germline CDR1 and CDR2: MNHEY and SMNVEV (reference sequence). The CDR3 covers 12 residues. The junction had 5 bases not matched to a gene; V was cut back by 5 bases and J by 8 bases. This CDR3 is CASSNRGDGYTF. The CDR3 DNA is TGTGCCAGCAGTAACAGGGGCGACGGCTACACCTTC.

The chain joins TRBV2 to TRBJ2-7; D remains unclear. CDR3 length: 12 residues. CDR1 is SNHLY, CDR2 FYNNEI, per germline. V gave up 4 bases and J gave up 3 bases, with 7 bases separating them. Written as DNA, the CDR3 is TGTGCCAGCAGTGGTACACTCTACGAGCAGTACTTC. It encodes CASSGTLYEQYF.

CDR3 in amino acids: CATSRGQGIYNEQFF. The CDR3 nucleotides read TGTGCCACCAGCAGGGGACAGGGGATTTACAATGAGCAGTTCTTC. The chain employs TRBV15 and TRBJ2-1; 10 nucleotides line up with TRBD1. V dropped 3 bases and J dropped 4; count of bases not matched to a gene: 3. The CDR3 sequence is 15 residues long. Germline V lookup: CDR1 LNHNV, CDR2 YYDKDF (reference sequence).

The V and J genes are TRBV5-1 and TRBJ2-1, with 7 bases that match TRBD2. The CDR3 runs to 15 residues. The germline CDR1 and CDR2 sequences are SGHRS and YFSETQ. Trimming took 4 bases from V and 2 from J; bases not matched to a gene: 6. CDR3 bases: TGCGCCAGCAGCCCCGCTAGCGGAGCCTACAATGAGCAGTTCTTC. Translating gives CASSPASGAYNEQFF. Using reference TRBV5-1 and TRBJ2-1 for the parts outside the CDR3, the full variable domain is KAGVTQTPRYLIKTRGQQVTLSCSPISGHRSVSWYQQTPGQGLQFLFEYFSETQRNKGNFPGRFSGRQFSNSRSEMNVSTLELGDSALYLCASSPASGAYNEQFFGPGTRLTVL.

The CDR3, as DNA: TGCGCCAGCAGTCTCGCGTCATACAGGGGGCGTTGGGGCTACGAGCAGTACTTC. This encodes CASSLASYRGRWGYEQYF. The gene calls are TRBV5-1 and TRBJ2-7; 9 nucleotides align to TRBD1. The CDR3 length is 18 residues. The J segment lost 3 bases and the V segment lost 5 bases, leaving 18 bases of the junction unmatched. From germline, CDR1 is SGHRS and CDR2 YFSETQ.

CDR3 nucleotide sequence: TGTGCCTGGAGTGCAAGGGAAACCTACGAGCAGTACTTC. This sequence encodes CAWSARETYEQYF. The V and J genes are TRBV30 and TRBJ2-7; D is undetermined. V was cut by 1 base and J by 2 bases, with 9 bases left in between. CDR3 length: 13 residues. Germline loops: CDR1 GTSNPN, CDR2 SVGIG (reference sequence). Together with reference TRBV30 and TRBJ2-7, the CDR3 gives the full variable domain: SQTIHQWPATLVQPVGSPLSLECTVEGTSNPNLYWYRQAAGRGLQLLFYSVGIGQISSEVPQNLSASRPQDRQFILSSKKLLLSDSGFYLCAWSARETYEQYFGPGTRLTVT.

With respect to this clone: Additional DNA sequences in this sample encode the identical CDR3. This chain connects TRBV9 to TRBJ2-5, with D unresolved. V dropped 3 bases and J dropped 5 bases, with 2 bases sitting between them. The germline V gene encodes CDR1 SGDLS and CDR2 YYNGEE. The CDR3 totals 10 residues. This CDR3 is CASSGETQYF. CDR3 coding DNA: TGTGCCAGCAGCGGTGAGACCCAGTACTTC.

This clone showed up just a few times. The rearrangement joins TRBV4-1 to TRBJ1-1; 8 nucleotides line up with TRBD1. CDR3 length: 14 amino acids. The junction had 3 bases not matched to a gene; V was cut back by 1 base and J by 5 bases. Germline V lookup: CDR1 MGHRA, CDR2 YSYEKL. The CDR3 region is CASSQGQGLTEAFF. The CDR3 DNA reads as TGCGCCAGCAGCCAAGGACAGGGGTTGACTGAAGCTTTCTTT.

V usage is TRBV27 and J usage is TRBJ1-2; 9 bases align to TRBD1. This CDR3 is 14 amino acids long. Germline assignment: CDR1 MNHEY and CDR2 SMNVEV (reference sequence). V was clipped by 5 bases and J by 5 bases; unmatched bases: 6. CDR3 sequence: CASSPGQGMYGYTF. The CDR3 nucleotides read TGTGCCAGCAGTCCGGGACAGGGCATGTATGGCTACACCTTC.

The rearrangement links TRBV4-1 to TRBJ2-2, with TRBD1 matching 7 bases. Germline CDR1 reads MGHRA; CDR2 reads YSYEKL. CDR3 length equals 13 residues. J lost 5 bases, V lost 4 bases, and 1 base had no gene match. The CDR3 loop reads CASSLGQTGELFF. DNA of the CDR3: TGCGCCAGCAGCCTGGGACAGACCGGGGAGCTGTTTTTT.

This chain joins TRBV4-1 and TRBJ2-7; 9 bases line up with TRBD2. The CDR3 extends over 15 amino acids. The V and J ends lost 6 bases and 0 bases, in that order; junction bases with no gene match: 6. Germline V gene sequence: CDR1 MGHRA, CDR2 YSYEKL. The CDR3 loop is CASRLIAGASYEQYF. The CDR3, as DNA: TGCGCCAGCAGACTTATAGCGGGGGCCTCCTACGAGCAGTACTTC.

The chain combines TRBV5-1 with TRBJ2-7; D gene unclear. This CDR3 has 13 residues. From germline, CDR1 is SGHRS and CDR2 YFSETQ. V was trimmed by 4 bases and J by 6 bases, leaving 14 bases between them. DNA of the CDR3: TGCGCCAGCAGCACCCCGTCAGTTTCCGAGCAGTACTTC. The encoded protein is CASSTPSVSEQYF.

This clone was counted a few times. The chain uses TRBV6-6 and TRBJ2-7; possible D gene TRBD1, 5 bases. Trimming pared 2 bases from V and 3 bases from J, leaving 14 bases between. The CDR3 loop spans 15 amino acids. Germline V gives CDR1 MNHNY, CDR2 SVGAGI (reference sequence). The CDR3 spells CASSYDSASYYEQYF. For the CDR3, the DNA is TGTGCCAGCAGTTACGACAGCGCAAGCTACTACGAGCAGTACTTC.

This clone came up a few times. This sequence joins TRBV5-5 and TRBJ2-7; D gene unclear. Trimming pared 4 bases from V and 0 bases from J, leaving 5 bases between. Germline V CDR1 and CDR2: SGHKS, YYEKEE (reference sequence). The CDR3 totals 12 residues. This chain's CDR3 is CASSPDSYEQYF. The CDR3, as DNA: TGTGCCAGCAGCCCGGACTCCTACGAGCAGTACTTC.

The chain is built from TRBV4-2 and TRBJ1-2; possible D gene TRBD1, 6 bases. The CDR3 is 16 residues long. The V end was cut by 4 bases, the J end by 0 bases, with 15 bases between. Germline lookup yields CDR1 LGHNA and CDR2 YNFKEQ. This CDR3 reads CASSPNSGTPNYGYTF. In DNA form, the CDR3 reads TGTGCCAGCAGCCCGAATTCCGGGACACCTAACTATGGCTACACCTTC.

V usage is TRBV6-5 and J usage is TRBJ1-1, with no clear D. V lost 6 bases and J lost 3, with 11 bases in between. In germline, CDR1 is MNHEY, CDR2 SVGAGI. The CDR3 totals 13 residues. CDR3 nucleotides: TGTGCCAGCAGCATGTCGGGGTACACTGAAGCTTTCTTT. This gives the protein CASSMSGYTEAFF.

The chain carries TRBV27 and TRBJ2-7; 8 bases fit TRBD1. The CDR3 is made up of 16 amino acids. The V gene end was trimmed by 3 bases and the J gene end by 1 base; junction bases not matched to a gene: 8. Germline V gene sequence: CDR1 MNHEY, CDR2 SMNVEV (reference sequence). The CDR3 DNA reads TGTGCCAGCAGTTTCTCCGGGACAGGTGTATCCTACGAGCAGTACTTC. Translating it yields CASSFSGTGVSYEQYF.

Of note for this clone: A clone one base away is much larger, so this may be a read error. The sample holds other DNA sequences that translate to the same CDR3. The CDR3 bases are TGTGCCAGCAGCTTTTGGGCCGCAGATACGCAGTATTTT. It yields the protein CASSFWAADTQYF. The V call is TRBV11-2, the J call TRBJ2-3; no definite D call. This CDR3 is 13 amino acids long. Deletions cut 3 bases from V and 4 bases from J, with 8 bases between. The germline gives CDR1 SGHAT, CDR2 FQNNGV.

Concerning this clone: Its ends do not fully match the called genes, so a read error is possible. The chain couples TRBV5-1 to TRBJ2-5, with 8 positions matching TRBD1. The closer fit of TRBJ2-7 to the DNA end suggests the J call may be wrong. The CDR3 consists of 15 residues. CDR1 is SGHRS and CDR2 is YFSETQ in the germline V gene. The CDR3 sequence: CASSFDRGLSYEQYF. CDR3 coding DNA: TGTGCCAGCAGCTTTGACAGGGGCCTCTCCTACGAGCAGTACTTC.

The chain is built from TRBV6-5 and TRBJ2-7, with D tentatively TRBD1 (5 bases). The V and J ends lost 2 bases and 0 bases respectively, with 5 bases between them. Germline V gene data show CDR1 as MNHEY and CDR2 as SVGAGI. The CDR3 totals 13 residues. The CDR3 nucleotides are TGTGCCAGCAGTTACGACAGCTCCTACGAGCAGTACTTC. Amino acids: CASSYDSSYEQYF.

CDR3 amino acids: CASSEASFGGVTNTEAFF. In DNA form, the CDR3 reads TGTGCCAGCAGTGAAGCATCATTTGGAGGAGTCACGAACACTGAAGCTTTCTTT. The chain couples TRBV6-1 to TRBJ1-1; D unclear. This CDR3 is built from 18 residues. Trimming shortened V by 0 bases and J by 1 base, and 18 bases separated the two germline ends. Germline V lookup: CDR1 MNHNS, CDR2 SASEGT.

This clone has a handful of counts. The chain joins TRBV4-2 to TRBJ2-1; TRBD1 or TRBD2 may be the D gene (6 bases each). Germline V gene sequence: CDR1 LGHNA, CDR2 YNFKEQ. Trimming stripped 0 bases from V and 2 bases from J, with 8 bases between. The CDR3 totals 15 residues. In DNA form, the CDR3 reads TGTGCCAGCAGCCAAGATCGGGGGCCCTACAATGAGCAGTTCTTC. Residues: CASSQDRGPYNEQFF.

The V and J genes are TRBV9 and TRBJ2-2, with D perhaps matching TRBD1 (5 bases). The length of the CDR3 is 15 residues. Trimming cost V 3 bases and J 6 bases, with 15 bases left between them. Germline CDR1 reads SGDLS; CDR2 reads YYNGEE. The CDR3 DNA reads as TGTGCCAGCAGCGACCCGGCAGGGCACGCCGGGGAGCTGTTTTTT. Translation gives CASSDPAGHAGELFF.

The chain couples TRBV27 to TRBJ2-7, with 9 nucleotides matching TRBD2. Trimming at V came to 2 bases and at J to 3 bases, leaving 5 bases not matched to a gene. The CDR3 sequence is 15 residues long. Germline CDR1 reads MNHEY; CDR2 reads SMNVEV (reference sequence). This CDR3 reads CASSLVASGDYEQYF. Written as DNA, the CDR3 is TGTGCCAGCAGTTTAGTGGCTAGCGGGGACTACGAGCAGTACTTC.

This clone occurred a few times. The J gene is TRBJ2-3, the V gene TRBV6-6; D not certain. CDR1 and CDR2 (germline): MNHNY, SVGAGI (reference sequence). The CDR3 length is 16 residues. The V gene lost 0 bases and the J gene lost 2 bases, with 12 bases spanning the gap. The CDR3 nucleotides read TGTGCCAGCAGTTACTCGAGTCCCAGTTTCACAGATACGCAGTATTTT. It yields the protein CASSYSSPSFTDTQYF.

The J gene is TRBJ1-1, the V gene TRBV2, with unresolved D. Deletions cut 0 bases from V and 11 bases from J, with 4 bases between. The germline CDR1 and CDR2 sequences are SNHLY and FYNNEI. The CDR3 contains 10 residues. The chain's CDR3 is CASSEAGAFF. CDR3 in DNA: TGTGCCAGCAGTGAAGCGGGCGCTTTCTTT.

This clone showed up just once. This rearrangement joins TRBV27 to TRBJ2-3; a weak D match, TRBD1 (6 bases). Germline CDR1 MNHEY, CDR2 SMNVEV (reference sequence). The CDR3 runs to 16 residues. Trimming removed 2 bases from V and 1 base from J, with 13 bases in between. This CDR3 reads CASSLVGAMGTDTQYF. The DNA of the CDR3 is TGTGCCAGCAGTTTAGTGGGGGCGATGGGCACAGATACGCAGTATTTT.

The rearrangement uses TRBV27 and TRBJ1-4, with 8 nucleotides matching TRBD1. V lost 6 bases to trimming and J lost 6 bases; unmatched junction nucleotides: 6. CDR3 length equals 14 residues. Germline V gives CDR1 MNHEY, CDR2 SMNVEV (reference sequence). Here the CDR3 reads CASRPTGGYEKLFF. In nucleotides, the CDR3 is TGTGCCAGCAGGCCCACAGGGGGATATGAAAAACTGTTTTTT.

The rearrangement joins TRBV27 to TRBJ2-3; D remains unclear. The germline V gene has CDR1 MNHEY and CDR2 SMNVEV (reference sequence). The ends were cut back, 8 bases at V and 8 bases at J, with 20 bases in the middle. This CDR3 is 14 amino acids long. The CDR3 protein is CASAPDGFEGTQYF. In DNA, the CDR3 is TGTGCCAGCGCCCCGGACGGCTTCGAAGGTACGCAGTATTTT.

The rearrangement joins TRBV5-4 to TRBJ2-7, with D possibly matching TRBD1 (6 bases). V was pared by 3 bases and J by 0 bases, with 10 bases between. This CDR3 comprises 14 residues. The V gene's germline CDR1 is SGHNT and CDR2 YYREEE (reference sequence). CDR3 nucleotides: TGTGCCAGCAGCTCGAAGACAGGCTCCTACGAGCAGTACTTC. Its translation is CASSSKTGSYEQYF. Supplemented by reference TRBV5-4 and TRBJ2-7, the full variable domain reads ETGVTQSPTHLIKTRGQQVTLRCSSQSGHNTVSWYQQALGQGPQFIFQYYREEENGRGNFPPRFSGLQFPNYSSELNVNALELDDSALYLCASSSKTGSYEQYFGPGTRLTVT.